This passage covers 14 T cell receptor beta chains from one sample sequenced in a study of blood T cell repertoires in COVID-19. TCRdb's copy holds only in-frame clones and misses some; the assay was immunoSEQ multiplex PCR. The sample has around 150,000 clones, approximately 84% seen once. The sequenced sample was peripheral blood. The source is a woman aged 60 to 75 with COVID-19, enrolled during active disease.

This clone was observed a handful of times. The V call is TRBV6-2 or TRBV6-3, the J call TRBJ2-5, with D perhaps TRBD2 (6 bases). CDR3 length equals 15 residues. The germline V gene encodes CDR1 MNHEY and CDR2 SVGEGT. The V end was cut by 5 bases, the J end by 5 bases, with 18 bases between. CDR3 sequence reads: CASSRTLGGQETQYF. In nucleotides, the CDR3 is TGTGCCAGCAGTAGAACGTTGGGGGGTCAGGAGACCCAGTACTTC.

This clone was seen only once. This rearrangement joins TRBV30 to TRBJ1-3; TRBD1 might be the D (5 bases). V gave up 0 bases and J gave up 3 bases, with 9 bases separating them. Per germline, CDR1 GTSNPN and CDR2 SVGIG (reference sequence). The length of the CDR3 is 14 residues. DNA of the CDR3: TGTGCCTGGAGTGTGGGGGGTTATGGAAACACCATATATTTT. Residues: CAWSVGGYGNTIYF.

The CDR3 DNA sequence: TGTGCCAGCAGTTACAGTCCAAGCGGGAGGGCCATGAATGAGCAGTTCTTC. Amino acids: CASSYSPSGRAMNEQFF. This chain uses TRBV6-7 with TRBJ2-1; 10 bases are shared with TRBD2. TRBV6-7 is flagged as an ORF with uncertain function. Unmatched junction bases numbered 11, after V lost 2 bases and J lost 7 bases. The CDR3 length is 17 residues.

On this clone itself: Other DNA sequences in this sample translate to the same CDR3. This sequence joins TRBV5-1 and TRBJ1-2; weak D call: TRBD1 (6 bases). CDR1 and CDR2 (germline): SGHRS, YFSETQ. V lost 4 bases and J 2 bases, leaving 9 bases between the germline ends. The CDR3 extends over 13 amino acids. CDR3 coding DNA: TGCGCCAGCAGCCCCCAGGGGAACTATGGCTACACCTTC. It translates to CASSPQGNYGYTF.

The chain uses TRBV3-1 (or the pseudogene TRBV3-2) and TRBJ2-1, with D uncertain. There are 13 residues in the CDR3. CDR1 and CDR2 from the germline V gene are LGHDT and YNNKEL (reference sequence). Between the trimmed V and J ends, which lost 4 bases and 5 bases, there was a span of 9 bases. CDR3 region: CASSRSSNNEQFF. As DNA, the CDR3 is TGTGCCAGCAGCCGTTCCAGTAACAATGAGCAGTTCTTC.

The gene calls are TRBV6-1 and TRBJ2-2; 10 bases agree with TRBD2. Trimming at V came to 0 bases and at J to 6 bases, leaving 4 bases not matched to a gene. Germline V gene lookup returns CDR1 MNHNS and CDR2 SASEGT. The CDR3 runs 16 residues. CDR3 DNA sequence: TGTGCCAGCAGTGAAGCGAGCGGGAGGGCCTCCGGGGAGCTGTTTTTT. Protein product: CASSEASGRASGELFF.

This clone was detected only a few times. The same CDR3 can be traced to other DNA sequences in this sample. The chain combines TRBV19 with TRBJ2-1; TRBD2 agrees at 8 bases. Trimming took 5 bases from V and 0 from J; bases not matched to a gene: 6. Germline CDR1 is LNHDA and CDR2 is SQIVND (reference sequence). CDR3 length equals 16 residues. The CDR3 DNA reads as TGTGCCAGTAGTCCCACTAGCGGCCTCTCCTACAATGAGCAGTTCTTC. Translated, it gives CASSPTSGLSYNEQFF.

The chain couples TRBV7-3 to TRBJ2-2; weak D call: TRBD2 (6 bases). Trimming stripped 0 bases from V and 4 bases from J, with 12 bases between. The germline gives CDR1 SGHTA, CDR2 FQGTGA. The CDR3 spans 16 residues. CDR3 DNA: TGTGCCAGCAGCTTAACCCCGGGACTTCTCACCGGGGAGCTGTTTTTT. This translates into CASSLTPGLLTGELFF.

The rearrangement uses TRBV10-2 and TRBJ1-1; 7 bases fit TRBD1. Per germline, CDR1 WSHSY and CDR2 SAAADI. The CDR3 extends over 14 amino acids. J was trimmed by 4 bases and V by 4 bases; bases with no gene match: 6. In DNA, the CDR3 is TGCGCCAGCAGTGTTAACAGGGGATTCACTGAAGCTTTCTTT. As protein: CASSVNRGFTEAFF.

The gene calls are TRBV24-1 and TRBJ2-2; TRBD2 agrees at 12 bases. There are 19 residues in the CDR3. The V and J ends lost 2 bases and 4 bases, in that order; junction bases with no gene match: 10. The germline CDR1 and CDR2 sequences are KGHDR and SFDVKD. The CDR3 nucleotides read TGTGCCACCAGTGATTCGGCTAGCGGGAGGGCCGAAGGCACCGGGGAGCTGTTTTTT. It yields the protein CATSDSASGRAEGTGELFF.

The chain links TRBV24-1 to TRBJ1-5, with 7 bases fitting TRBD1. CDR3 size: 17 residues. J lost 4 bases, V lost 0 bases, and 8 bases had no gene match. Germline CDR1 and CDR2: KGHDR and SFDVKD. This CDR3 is CATSDLLGQGVNQPQHF. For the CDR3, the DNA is TGTGCCACCAGTGATTTGCTCGGCCAGGGGGTAAATCAGCCCCAGCATTTT.

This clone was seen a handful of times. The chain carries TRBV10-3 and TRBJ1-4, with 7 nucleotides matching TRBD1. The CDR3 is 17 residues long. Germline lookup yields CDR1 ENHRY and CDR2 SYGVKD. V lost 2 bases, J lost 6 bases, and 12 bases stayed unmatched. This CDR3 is CAISEPLSRTGDEKLFF. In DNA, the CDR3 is TGTGCCATCAGTGAGCCGCTCTCGAGGACAGGAGATGAAAAACTGTTTTTT.

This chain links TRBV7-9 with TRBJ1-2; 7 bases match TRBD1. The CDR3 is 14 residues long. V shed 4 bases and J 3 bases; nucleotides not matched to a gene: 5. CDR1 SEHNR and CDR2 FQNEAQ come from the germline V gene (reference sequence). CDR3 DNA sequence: TGTGCCAGCAGCTACCGAGGGGGCGACTATGGCTACACCTTC. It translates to CASSYRGGDYGYTF.

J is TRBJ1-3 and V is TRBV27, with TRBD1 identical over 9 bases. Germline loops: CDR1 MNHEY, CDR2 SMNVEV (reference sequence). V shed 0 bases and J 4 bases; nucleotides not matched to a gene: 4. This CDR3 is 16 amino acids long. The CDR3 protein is CASSLSGTGIGNTIYF. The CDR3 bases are TGTGCCAGCAGTTTATCCGGGACAGGGATAGGAAACACCATATATTTT.